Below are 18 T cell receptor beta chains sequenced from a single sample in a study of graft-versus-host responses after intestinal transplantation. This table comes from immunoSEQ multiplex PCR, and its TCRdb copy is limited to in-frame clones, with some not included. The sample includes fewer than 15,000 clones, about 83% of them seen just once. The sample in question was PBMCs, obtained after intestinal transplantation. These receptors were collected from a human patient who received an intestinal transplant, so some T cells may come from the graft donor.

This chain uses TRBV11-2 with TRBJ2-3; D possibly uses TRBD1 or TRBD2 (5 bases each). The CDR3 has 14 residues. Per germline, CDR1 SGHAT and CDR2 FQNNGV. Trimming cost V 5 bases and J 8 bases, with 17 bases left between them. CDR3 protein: CASSPGQLSATQYF. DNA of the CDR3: TGTGCCAGCAGCCCGGGGCAGCTTTCGGCTACGCAGTATTTT. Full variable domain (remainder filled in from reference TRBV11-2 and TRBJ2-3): EAGVAQSPRYKIIEKRQSVAFWCNPISGHATLYWYQQILGQGPKLLIQFQNNGVVDDSQLPKDRFSAERLKGVDSTLKIQPAKLEDSAVYLCASSPGQLSATQYFGPGTRLTVL.

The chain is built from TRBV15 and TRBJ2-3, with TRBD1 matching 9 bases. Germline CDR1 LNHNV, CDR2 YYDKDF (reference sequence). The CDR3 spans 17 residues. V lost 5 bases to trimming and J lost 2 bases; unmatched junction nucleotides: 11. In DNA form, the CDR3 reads TGTGCCACCAGCGGGGAAACCGGGACAGGGATCACAGATACGCAGTATTTT. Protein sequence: CATSGETGTGITDTQYF.

This CDR3 is CASSPFTGELFF. The CDR3 region has the DNA TGTGCCAGCAGCCCCTTCACCGGGGAGCTGTTTTTT. The chain couples TRBV14 to TRBJ2-2; no clear D. Germline CDR1 is SGHDN and CDR2 is FVKESK. V dropped 4 bases and J dropped 4 bases, with 4 bases sitting between them. The CDR3 contains 12 residues.

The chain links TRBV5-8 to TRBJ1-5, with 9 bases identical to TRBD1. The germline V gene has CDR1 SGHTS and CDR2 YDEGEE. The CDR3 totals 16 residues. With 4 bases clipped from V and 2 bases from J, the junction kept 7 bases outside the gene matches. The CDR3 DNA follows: TGTGCCAGCAGCCCGGGGGACAGGGCGGGCAATCAGCCCCAGCATTTT. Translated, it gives CASSPGDRAGNQPQHF.

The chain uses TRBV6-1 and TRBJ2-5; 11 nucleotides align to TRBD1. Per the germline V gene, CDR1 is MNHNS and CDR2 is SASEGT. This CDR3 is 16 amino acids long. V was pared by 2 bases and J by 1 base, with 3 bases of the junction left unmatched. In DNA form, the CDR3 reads TGTGCCAGCAGTGAATGGGGGACAGGGGGCCAAGAGACCCAGTACTTC. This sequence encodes CASSEWGTGGQETQYF.

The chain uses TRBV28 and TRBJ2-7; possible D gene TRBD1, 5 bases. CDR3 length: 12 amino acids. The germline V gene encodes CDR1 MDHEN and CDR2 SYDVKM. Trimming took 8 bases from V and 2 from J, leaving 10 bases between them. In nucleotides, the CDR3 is TGTGCCAGCCATCAGGGTACCTACGAGCAGTACTTC. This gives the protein CASHQGTYEQYF.

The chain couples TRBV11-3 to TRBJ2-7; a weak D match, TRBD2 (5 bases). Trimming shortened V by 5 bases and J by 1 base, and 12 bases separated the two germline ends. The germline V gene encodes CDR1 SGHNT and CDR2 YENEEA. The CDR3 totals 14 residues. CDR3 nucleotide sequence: TGTGCCAGCAGCCCCGAAGCGGCATCCTACGAGCAGTACTTC. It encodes CASSPEAASYEQYF.

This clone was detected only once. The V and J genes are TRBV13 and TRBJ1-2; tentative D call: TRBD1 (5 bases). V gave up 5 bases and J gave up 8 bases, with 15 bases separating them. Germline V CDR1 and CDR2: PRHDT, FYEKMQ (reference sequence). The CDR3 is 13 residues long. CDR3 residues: CASSAGGMRGYTF. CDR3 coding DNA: TGTGCCAGCAGCGCCGGGGGGATGAGGGGCTACACCTTC. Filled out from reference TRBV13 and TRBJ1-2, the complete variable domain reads AAGVIQSPRHLIKEKRETATLKCYPIPRHDTVYWYQQGPGQDPQFLISFYEKMQSDKGSIPDRFSAQQFSDYHSELNMSSLELGDSALYFCASSAGGMRGYTFGSGTRLTVV.

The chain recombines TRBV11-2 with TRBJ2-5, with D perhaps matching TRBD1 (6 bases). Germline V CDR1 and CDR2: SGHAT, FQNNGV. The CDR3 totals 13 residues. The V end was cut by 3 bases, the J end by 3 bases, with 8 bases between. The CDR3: CASSFQGKETQYF. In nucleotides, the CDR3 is TGTGCCAGCAGCTTCCAGGGGAAAGAGACCCAGTACTTC.

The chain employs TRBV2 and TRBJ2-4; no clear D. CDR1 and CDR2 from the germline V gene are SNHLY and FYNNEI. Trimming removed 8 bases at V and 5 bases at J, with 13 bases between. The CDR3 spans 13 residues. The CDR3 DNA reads TGTGCCAGCTTAGATGAGCTTCAAAACATTCAGTACTTC. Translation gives CASLDELQNIQYF.

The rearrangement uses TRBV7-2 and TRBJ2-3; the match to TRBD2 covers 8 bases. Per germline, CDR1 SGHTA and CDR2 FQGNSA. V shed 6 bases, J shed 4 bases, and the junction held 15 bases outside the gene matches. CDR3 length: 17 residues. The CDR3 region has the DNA TGTGCCAGCAGGGATTCCGGGACTAGAGGGGGGGCAGATACGCAGTATTTT. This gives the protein CASRDSGTRGGADTQYF.

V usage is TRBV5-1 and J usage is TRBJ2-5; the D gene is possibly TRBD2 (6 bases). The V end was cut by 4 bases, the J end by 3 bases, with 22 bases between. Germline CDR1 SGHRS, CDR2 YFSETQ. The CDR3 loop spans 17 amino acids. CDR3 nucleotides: TGCGCCAGCAGCCTGGCGCGCACGGGAGTGGGTGAAGAGACCCAGTACTTC. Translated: CASSLARTGVGEETQYF.

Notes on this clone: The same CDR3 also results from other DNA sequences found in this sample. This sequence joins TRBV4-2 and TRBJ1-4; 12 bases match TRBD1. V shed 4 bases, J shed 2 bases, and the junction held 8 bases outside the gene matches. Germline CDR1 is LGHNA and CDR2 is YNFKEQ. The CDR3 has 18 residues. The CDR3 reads CASSLGTGGVTTNEKLFF. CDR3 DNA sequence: TGTGCCAGCAGCCTTGGGACAGGGGGCGTAACGACTAATGAAAAACTGTTTTTT.

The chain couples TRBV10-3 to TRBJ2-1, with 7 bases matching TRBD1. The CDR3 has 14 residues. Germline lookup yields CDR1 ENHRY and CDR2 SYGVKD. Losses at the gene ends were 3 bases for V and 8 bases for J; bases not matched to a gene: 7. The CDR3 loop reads CAISEGQEFDEQFF. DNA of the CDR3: TGTGCCATCAGTGAAGGACAGGAATTCGATGAGCAGTTCTTC.

CDR3 in amino acids: CSVRGVAGYNEQFF. The CDR3 DNA is TGCAGCGTTCGGGGGGTAGCGGGCTACAATGAGCAGTTCTTC. The rearrangement uses TRBV29-1 and TRBJ2-1, with 7 bases fitting TRBD2. Germline V CDR1 and CDR2: SQVTM, ANQGSEA. The CDR3 is 14 amino acids. V shed 5 bases, J shed 3 bases, and the junction held 7 bases outside the gene matches.

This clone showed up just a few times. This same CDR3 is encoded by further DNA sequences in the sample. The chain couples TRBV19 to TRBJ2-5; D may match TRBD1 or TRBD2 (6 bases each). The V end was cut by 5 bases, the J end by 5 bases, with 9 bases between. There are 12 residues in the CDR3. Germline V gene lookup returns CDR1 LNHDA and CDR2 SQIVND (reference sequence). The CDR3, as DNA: TGTGCCAGTAGTCAGGGGAGGGAGACCCAGTACTTC. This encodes CASSQGRETQYF.

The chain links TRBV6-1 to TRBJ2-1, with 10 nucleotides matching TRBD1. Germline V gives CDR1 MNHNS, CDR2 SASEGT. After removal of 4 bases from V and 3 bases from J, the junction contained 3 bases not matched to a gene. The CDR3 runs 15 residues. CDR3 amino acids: CASSAGTGVYNEQFF. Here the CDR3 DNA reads TGTGCCAGCAGTGCCGGGACAGGGGTCTACAATGAGCAGTTCTTC.

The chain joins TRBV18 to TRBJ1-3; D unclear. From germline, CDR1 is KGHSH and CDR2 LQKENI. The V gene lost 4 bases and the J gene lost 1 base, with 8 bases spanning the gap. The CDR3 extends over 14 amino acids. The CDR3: CASSQGPSGNTIYF. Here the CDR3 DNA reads TGTGCCAGCTCACAGGGTCCATCTGGAAACACCATATATTTT.